This T cell receptor (beta chain) comes out of a study of CD8 T cells in ankylosing spondylitis. Study-wide points: Within matched ankylosing spondylitis synovial fluid, disease-linked clones were reportedly significantly enriched.

Note on this clonotype: Its antigen is unidentified.

The ends were cut back, 4 bases at V and 1 base at J, with 11 bases in the middle. CDR3 length: 13 amino acids. Looked up from germline, CDR1 is SQVTM and CDR2 is ANQGSEA. Molecular-barcoded quantitative 5'-RACE produced these TCR beta libraries. TCRdb passed the 5' RACE reads through MiXCR, listing each CDR3 protein once. The sample lists about 360,000 distinct CDR3 sequences, 20% to 25% occurring once. The TCR comes from a male donor with ankylosing spondylitis or in good health (not recorded which). The J gene is TRBJ2-7, the V gene TRBV29-1; no clear D. Sequenced: blood, either unsorted or a sorted T cell fraction (not recorded which). The CDR3 DNA reads as TGCAGCGTTGGATGGGGTAGATCCTACGAGCAGTACTTC. This encodes CSVGWGRSYEQYF.